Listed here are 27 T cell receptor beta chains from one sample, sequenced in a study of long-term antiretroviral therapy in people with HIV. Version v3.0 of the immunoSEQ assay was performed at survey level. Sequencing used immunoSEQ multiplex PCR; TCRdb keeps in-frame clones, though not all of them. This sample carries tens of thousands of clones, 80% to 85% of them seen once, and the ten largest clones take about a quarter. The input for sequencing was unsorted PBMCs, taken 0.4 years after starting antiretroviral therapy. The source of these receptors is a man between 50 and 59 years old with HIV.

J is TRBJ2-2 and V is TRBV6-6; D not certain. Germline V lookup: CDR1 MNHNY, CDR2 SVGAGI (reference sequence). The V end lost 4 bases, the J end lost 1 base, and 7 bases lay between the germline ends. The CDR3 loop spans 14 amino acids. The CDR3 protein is CASSSPGNTGELFF. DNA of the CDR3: TGTGCCAGCAGTTCCCCGGGGAACACCGGGGAGCTGTTTTTT.

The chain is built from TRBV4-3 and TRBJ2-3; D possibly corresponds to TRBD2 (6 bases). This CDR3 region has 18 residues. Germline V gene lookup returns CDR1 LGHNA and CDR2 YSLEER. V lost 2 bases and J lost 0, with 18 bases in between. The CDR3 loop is CASSQSPRGGLSTDTQYF. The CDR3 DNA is TGCGCCAGCAGCCAATCCCCCCGGGGAGGCCTTAGCACAGATACGCAGTATTTT.

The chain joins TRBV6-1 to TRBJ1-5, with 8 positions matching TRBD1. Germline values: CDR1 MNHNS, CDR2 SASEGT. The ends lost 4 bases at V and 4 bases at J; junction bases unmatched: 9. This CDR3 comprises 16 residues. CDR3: CASSVTTGGRNQPQHF. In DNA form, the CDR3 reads TGTGCCAGCAGTGTGACTACAGGGGGTCGGAATCAGCCCCAGCATTTT.

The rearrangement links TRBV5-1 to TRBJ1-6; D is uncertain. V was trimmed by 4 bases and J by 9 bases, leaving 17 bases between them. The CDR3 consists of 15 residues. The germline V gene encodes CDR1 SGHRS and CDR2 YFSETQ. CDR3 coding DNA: TGCGCCAGCAGCACGGGTGAGGAAAGGACTTCACCCCTCCACTTT. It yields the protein CASSTGEERTSPLHF.

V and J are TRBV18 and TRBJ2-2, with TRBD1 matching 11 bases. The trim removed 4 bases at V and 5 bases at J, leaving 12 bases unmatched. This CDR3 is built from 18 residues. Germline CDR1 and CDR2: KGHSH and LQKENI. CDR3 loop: CASSRDRGNPKSTGELFF. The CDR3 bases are TGTGCCAGCTCACGGGACAGGGGGAATCCCAAATCGACCGGGGAGCTGTTTTTT.

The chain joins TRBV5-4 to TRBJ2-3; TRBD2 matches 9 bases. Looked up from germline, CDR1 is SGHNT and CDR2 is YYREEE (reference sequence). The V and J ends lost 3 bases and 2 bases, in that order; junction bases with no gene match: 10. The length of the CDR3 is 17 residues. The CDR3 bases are TGTGCCAGCAGCTATACCCTAGCGGGGATTGTCACAGATACGCAGTATTTT. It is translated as CASSYTLAGIVTDTQYF.

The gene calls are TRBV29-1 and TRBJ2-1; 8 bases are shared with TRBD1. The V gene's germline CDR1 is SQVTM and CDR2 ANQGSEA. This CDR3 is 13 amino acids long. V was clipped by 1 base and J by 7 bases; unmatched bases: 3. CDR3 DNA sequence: TGCAGCGTTGAAGGACAGGGGAAGAATGAGCAGTTCTTC. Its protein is CSVEGQGKNEQFF.

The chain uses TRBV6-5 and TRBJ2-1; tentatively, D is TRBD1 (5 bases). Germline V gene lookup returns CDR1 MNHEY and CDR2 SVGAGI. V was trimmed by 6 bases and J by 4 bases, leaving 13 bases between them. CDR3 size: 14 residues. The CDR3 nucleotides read TGTGCCAGCAGATCTTTGGGGCAATACAATGAGCAGTTCTTC. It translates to CASRSLGQYNEQFF.

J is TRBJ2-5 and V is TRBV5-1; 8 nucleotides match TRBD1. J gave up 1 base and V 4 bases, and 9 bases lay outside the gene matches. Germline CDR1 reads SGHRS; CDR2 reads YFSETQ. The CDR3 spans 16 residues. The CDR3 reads CASSPTPGTGQETQYF. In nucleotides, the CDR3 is TGCGCCAGCAGCCCCACCCCTGGGACAGGCCAAGAGACCCAGTACTTC.

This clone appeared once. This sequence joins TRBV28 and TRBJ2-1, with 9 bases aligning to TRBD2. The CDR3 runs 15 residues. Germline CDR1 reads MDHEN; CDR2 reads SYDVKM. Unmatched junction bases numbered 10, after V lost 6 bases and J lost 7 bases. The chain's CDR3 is CASRIPSGAANEQFF. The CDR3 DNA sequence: TGTGCCAGCAGAATACCTAGCGGGGCGGCAAATGAGCAGTTCTTC.

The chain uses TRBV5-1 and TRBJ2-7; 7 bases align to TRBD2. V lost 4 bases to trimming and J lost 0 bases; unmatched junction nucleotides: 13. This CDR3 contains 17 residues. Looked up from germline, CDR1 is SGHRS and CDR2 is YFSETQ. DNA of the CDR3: TGCGCCAGCAGCAACCGTCAGGGCGGGGGTTCCTCCTACGAGCAGTACTTC. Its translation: CASSNRQGGGSSYEQYF. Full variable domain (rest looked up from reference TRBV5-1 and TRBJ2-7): KAGVTQTPRYLIKTRGQQVTLSCSPISGHRSVSWYQQTPGQGLQFLFEYFSETQRNKGNFPGRFSGRQFSNSRSEMNVSTLELGDSALYLCASSNRQGGGSSYEQYFGPGTRLTVT.

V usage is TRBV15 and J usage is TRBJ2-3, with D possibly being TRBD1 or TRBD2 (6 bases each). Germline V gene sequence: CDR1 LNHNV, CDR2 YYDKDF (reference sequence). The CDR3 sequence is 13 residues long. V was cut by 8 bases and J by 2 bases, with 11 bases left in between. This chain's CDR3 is CATGGGSTDTQYF. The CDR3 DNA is TGTGCCACCGGAGGGGGGTCCACAGATACGCAGTATTTT.

The CDR3 loop reads CASSRGAGGPHEQYF. The CDR3 DNA follows: TGTGCCAGCAGCAGAGGAGCGGGGGGGCCCCACGAGCAGTACTTC. This chain joins TRBV5-4 and TRBJ2-7; 10 nucleotides agree with TRBD2. CDR1 is SGHNT and CDR2 is YYREEE in the germline V gene (reference sequence). The CDR3 consists of 15 residues. V was pared by 4 bases and J by 5 bases, with 9 bases of the junction left unmatched. Looking up the rest from reference TRBV5-4 and TRBJ2-7 gives the full variable domain: ETGVTQSPTHLIKTRGQQVTLRCSSQSGHNTVSWYQQALGQGPQFIFQYYREEENGRGNFPPRFSGLQFPNYSSELNVNALELDDSALYLCASSRGAGGPHEQYFGPGTRLTVT.

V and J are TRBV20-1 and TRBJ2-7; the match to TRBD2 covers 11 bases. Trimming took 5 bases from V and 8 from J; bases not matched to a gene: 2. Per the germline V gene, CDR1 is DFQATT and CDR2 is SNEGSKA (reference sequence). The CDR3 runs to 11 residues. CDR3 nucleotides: TGCAGTGCTCCTAGCGGGGGGCAGCAGTACTTC. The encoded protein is CSAPSGGQQYF.

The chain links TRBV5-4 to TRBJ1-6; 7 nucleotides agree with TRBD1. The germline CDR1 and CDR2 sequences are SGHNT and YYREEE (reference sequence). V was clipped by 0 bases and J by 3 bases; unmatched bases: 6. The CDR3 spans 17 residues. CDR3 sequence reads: CASSLVPGGIYNSPLHF. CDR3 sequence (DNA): TGTGCCAGCAGCTTGGTACCAGGGGGTATCTATAATTCACCCCTCCACTTT. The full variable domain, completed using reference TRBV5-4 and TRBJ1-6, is ETGVTQSPTHLIKTRGQQVTLRCSSQSGHNTVSWYQQALGQGPQFIFQYYREEENGRGNFPPRFSGLQFPNYSSELNVNALELDDSALYLCASSLVPGGIYNSPLHFGNGTRLTVT.

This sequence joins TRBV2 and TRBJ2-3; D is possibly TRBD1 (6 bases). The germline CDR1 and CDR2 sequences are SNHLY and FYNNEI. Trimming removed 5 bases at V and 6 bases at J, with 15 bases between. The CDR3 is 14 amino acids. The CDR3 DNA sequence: TGTGCCAGCAGTACCAACAGGGTCCGGGATACGCAGTATTTT. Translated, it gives CASSTNRVRDTQYF.

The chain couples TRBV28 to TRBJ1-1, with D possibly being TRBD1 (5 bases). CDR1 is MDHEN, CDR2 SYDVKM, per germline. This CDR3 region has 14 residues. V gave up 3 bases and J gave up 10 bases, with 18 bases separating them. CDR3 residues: CASSFPGVWQGAFF. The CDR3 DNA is TGTGCCAGCAGTTTTCCCGGGGTGTGGCAGGGAGCTTTCTTT.

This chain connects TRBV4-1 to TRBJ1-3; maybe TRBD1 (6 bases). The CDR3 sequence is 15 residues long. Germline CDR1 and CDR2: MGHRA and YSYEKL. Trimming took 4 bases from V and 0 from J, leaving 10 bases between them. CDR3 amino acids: CASSRQEFSGNTIYF. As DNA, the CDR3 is TGCGCCAGCAGCCGACAGGAATTCTCTGGAAACACCATATATTTT.

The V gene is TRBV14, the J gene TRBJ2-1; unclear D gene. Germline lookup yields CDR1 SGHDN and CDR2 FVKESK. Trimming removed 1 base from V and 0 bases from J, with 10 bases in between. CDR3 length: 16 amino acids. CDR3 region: CASSQVPISSYNEQFF. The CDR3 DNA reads TGTGCCAGCAGCCAAGTGCCTATTAGCTCCTACAATGAGCAGTTCTTC. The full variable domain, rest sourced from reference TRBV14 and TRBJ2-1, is EAGVTQFPSHSVIEKGQTVTLRCDPISGHDNLYWYRRVMGKEIKFLLHFVKESKQDESGMPNNRFLAERTGGTYSTLKVQPAELEDSGVYFCASSQVPISSYNEQFFGPGTRLTVL.

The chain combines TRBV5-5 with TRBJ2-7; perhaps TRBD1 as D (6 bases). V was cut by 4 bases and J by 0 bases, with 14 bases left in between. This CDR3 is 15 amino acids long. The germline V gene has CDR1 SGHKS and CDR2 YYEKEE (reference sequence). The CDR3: CASSPTTGDSYEQYF. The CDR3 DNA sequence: TGTGCCAGCAGCCCAACGACAGGCGACTCCTACGAGCAGTACTTC.

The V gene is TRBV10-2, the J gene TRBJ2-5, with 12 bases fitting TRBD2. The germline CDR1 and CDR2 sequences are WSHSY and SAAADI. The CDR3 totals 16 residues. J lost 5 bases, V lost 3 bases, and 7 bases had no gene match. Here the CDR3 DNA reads TGCGCCAGCAGTGATTGGCCTAGCGGGGGGGATGAGACCCAGTACTTC. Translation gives CASSDWPSGGDETQYF.

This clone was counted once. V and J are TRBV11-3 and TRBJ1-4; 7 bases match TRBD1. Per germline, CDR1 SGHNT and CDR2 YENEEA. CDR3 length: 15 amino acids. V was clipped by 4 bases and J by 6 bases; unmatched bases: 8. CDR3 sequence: CASSCPGQRYEKLFF. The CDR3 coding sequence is TGTGCCAGCAGCTGCCCGGGACAGCGGTATGAAAAACTGTTTTTT.

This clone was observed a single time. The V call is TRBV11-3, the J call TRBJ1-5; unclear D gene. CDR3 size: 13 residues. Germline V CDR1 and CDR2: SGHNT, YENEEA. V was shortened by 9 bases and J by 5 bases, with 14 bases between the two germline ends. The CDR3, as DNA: TGTGCCAGTCCGGCCTCGGTCGATCAGCCCCAGCATTTT. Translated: CASPASVDQPQHF. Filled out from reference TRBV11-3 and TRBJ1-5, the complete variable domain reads EAGVVQSPRYKIIEKKQPVAFWCNPISGHNTLYWYLQNLGQGPELLIRYENEEAVDDSQLPKDRFSAERLKGVDSTLKIQPAELGDSAVYLCASPASVDQPQHFGDGTRLSIL.

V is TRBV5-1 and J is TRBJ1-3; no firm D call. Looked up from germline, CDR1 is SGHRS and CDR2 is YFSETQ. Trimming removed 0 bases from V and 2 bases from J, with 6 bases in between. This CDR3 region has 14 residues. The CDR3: CASSLAAAGNTIYF. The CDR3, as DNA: TGCGCCAGCAGCTTGGCCGCAGCTGGAAACACCATATATTTT.

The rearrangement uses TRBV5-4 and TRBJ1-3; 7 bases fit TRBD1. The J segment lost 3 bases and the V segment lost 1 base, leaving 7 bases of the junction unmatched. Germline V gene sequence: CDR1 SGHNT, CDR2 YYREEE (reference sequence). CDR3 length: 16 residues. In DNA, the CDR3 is TGTGCCAGCAGCTTGAACACAGGGGATTTTGGAAACACCATATATTTT. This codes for CASSLNTGDFGNTIYF. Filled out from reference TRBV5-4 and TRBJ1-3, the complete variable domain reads ETGVTQSPTHLIKTRGQQVTLRCSSQSGHNTVSWYQQALGQGPQFIFQYYREEENGRGNFPPRFSGLQFPNYSSELNVNALELDDSALYLCASSLNTGDFGNTIYFGEGSWLTVV.

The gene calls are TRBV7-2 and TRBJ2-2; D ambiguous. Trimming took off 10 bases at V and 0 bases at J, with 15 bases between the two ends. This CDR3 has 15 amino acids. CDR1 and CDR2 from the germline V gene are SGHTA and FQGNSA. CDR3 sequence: CATSPERANTGELFF. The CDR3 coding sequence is TGTGCCACCTCACCTGAGCGCGCGAACACCGGGGAGCTGTTTTTT.

The CDR3: CASSVRGVGTGELFF. CDR3 nucleotide sequence: TGTGCCAGCAGTGTCAGAGGGGTGGGGACCGGGGAGCTGTTTTTT. The chain couples TRBV6-1 to TRBJ2-2, with D perhaps TRBD1 or TRBD2 (5 bases each). From germline, CDR1 is MNHNS and CDR2 SASEGT. CDR3 length equals 15 residues. Trimming stripped 4 bases from V and 5 bases from J, with 14 bases between.